The present TCR beta chain was sequenced within a study of blood T cell repertoires in COVID-19. Study in general: Material from acute and convalescent COVID-19 was sourced from the United States, Italy and Spain. Sample material is recorded as cDNA or gDNA derived from T cells, B-cell-depleted T cells, or PBMCs.

This clone was recorded only once. The CDR3 is 13 residues long. CDR1 is MDHEN and CDR2 is SYDVKM in the germline V gene. V shed 2 bases and J shed 0 bases, with 5 bases lying between them. Per the study methods: For nucleated cells, counts were estimated from reference gene primer amplification. Profiled with immunoSEQ multiplex PCR; TCRdb holds only in-frame clones, not every one. The V and J calls and the clone size are those of that table, but D and trimming were determined from the DNA. This sample has about 50,000 clones, with 85% to 95% found just once. The source is a middle-aged man with active COVID-19. Sample: peripheral blood. The chain is built from TRBV28 and TRBJ2-7; a weak D match, TRBD2 (5 bases). The CDR3 coding sequence is TGTGCCAGCAGTTTAACTAGCTCCTACGAGCAGTACTTC. This translates into CASSLTSSYEQYF.